The rows below give T cell receptor beta chains drawn from one sample of a study of long-term antiretroviral therapy in people with HIV. TCRdb's table, derived via immunoSEQ multiplex PCR, lists solely in-frame clones and lacks some. This table has over 20,000 clones, over 80% appearing once. The material sequenced was unsorted PBMCs, taken 0.4 years after starting antiretroviral therapy. All receptors come from a middle-aged man with HIV. The CDR3 runs from the conserved cysteine through the conserved F or W. Only some rows state a clone size, as once, few, many or a class for expanded clones.

j_call v_call clone_size cdr3_aa
TRBJ1-2 TRBV29-1 NA CSVEGAPGFNYGYTF
TRBJ1-2 TRBV5-1 NA CASSRDSSPGGYTF
TRBJ2-6 TRBV28 few CASSVYGRASGANVLTF
TRBJ2-2 TRBV5-1 NA CASTRDTGELFF
TRBJ2-3 TRBV6-1 NA CASSGLAGGTDTQYF
TRBJ2-4 TRBV4-1 NA CASSQEGIAGKNIQYF
TRBJ1-3 TRBV19 NA CASSSAGRSGNTIYF
TRBJ2-1 TRBV6-5 NA CASRMAGARNEQFF
TRBJ2-5 TRBV18 NA CASSPGLGKETQYF
TRBJ2-5 TRBV21-1 NA CASSHWDSPLGTQYF
TRBJ2-1 TRBV7-9 NA CASSLVKASGYNEQFF
TRBJ2-5 TRBV6-5 NA CASSRTRQETQYF
TRBJ2-1 TRBV5-4 once CASSLVSGYNEQFF
TRBJ1-2 TRBV15 NA CATSPGTGVGYGYTF
TRBJ2-5 TRBV9 NA CASSPQAGMGETQYF
TRBJ1-5 TRBV9 NA CASSVGDVGNQPQHF
TRBJ1-6 TRBV7-9 NA CASSPLGDSPLHF
TRBJ1-5 TRBV9 NA CASSDTPNQPQHF
TRBJ2-3 TRBV7-2 NA CASSFDGGLGTDTQYF
TRBJ2-2 TRBV5-1 NA CASSLVQRTGELFF
TRBJ2-7 TRBV7-2 NA CASSQYFEQYF
TRBJ1-3 TRBV5-1 once CASSLAGGQGRNTIYF
TRBJ2-1 TRBV5-6 NA CASSPRVLAGGINEQFF
TRBJ1-1 TRBV11-2 NA CASSPEGTGADAFF
TRBJ1-6 TRBV18 NA CASSDRSSYNSPLHF
TRBJ2-2 TRBV28 NA CASSLAGAGGSIGELFF
TRBJ1-1 TRBV9 NA CASSVAGRTEAFF
TRBJ1-1 TRBV7-3 NA CASSLMWDRHEAFF
TRBJ1-5 TRBV9 NA CASSVGPLDQPQHF
TRBJ2-3 TRBV29-1 NA CSVSGDTQYF
TRBJ1-1 TRBV28 NA CASSPGGGMNTEAFF
TRBJ1-1 TRBV5-4 NA CASSLWDRGLNTEAFF
TRBJ1-6 TRBV2 once CASSPGGNSPLHF
TRBJ2-7 TRBV30 NA CAWTLRVSDEQYF
TRBJ1-2 TRBV9 few CASSPRRGNYGYTF
TRBJ2-2 TRBV7-3 NA CASSLAGTVNTGELFF
TRBJ1-6 TRBV7-3 NA CASSLGQNSPLHF
TRBJ2-7 TRBV2 NA CASSEWAQYF
TRBJ1-1 TRBV5-5 NA CASSFDYGGRTEAFF
TRBJ2-1 TRBV28 NA CASIPGEYNEQFF